This T cell receptor beta chain is from a study of cytomegalovirus exposure and HLA in healthy donors. The table came from immunoSEQ multiplex PCR; TCRdb's copy has only in-frame clones and leaves some out. Here the sample spans approximately 140,000 clones, 88% being singletons. Regarding this clone: Its antigen is still unknown.

The V gene lost 4 bases and the J gene lost 4 bases, with 10 bases spanning the gap. The germline CDR1 and CDR2 sequences are SNHLY and FYNNEI. The CDR3 consists of 13 residues. Study-wide findings and caveats: Specific recognition of CMV antigens was confirmed in vitro for three chains (all CMV-associated). The listing of 160 or so TCR beta chains classed them as cytomegalovirus-associated. First-cohort TCR clusters tended to co-occur in the 120 or so validation repertoires, a later analysis found. The majority of TCR sequences were rare, yet some public TCRs appeared in many donors.

The material sequenced was PBMCs. The chain uses TRBV2 and TRBJ1-2; possibly TRBD1 for D (5 bases). This clonotype originated in a woman aged 18-29 years in good health and CMV-seropositive. The CDR3 nucleotides are TGTGCCAGCAGTGTTCGGGGGGGCTATGGCTACACCTTC. Translation: CASSVRGGYGYTF.